This record covers a single TCR beta chain. Its cognate antigen is unknown. The treatment here: roughly 11-day PBMC culture with coronavirus spike peptide pools or control peptides (ViraFEST assay). Positive PCR dates spanned March to December 2020, predating US Alpha, Beta and Delta variants. These data are taken from a study of vaccination and CD4 T cells after COVID-19. Overall study: At a median approximately 71 days (range 14 to 241) after dose two, post-vaccine samples were obtained. The peptides that stimulated the cells were overlapping spike peptides from SARS-CoV-2, HCoV-NL63, HCoV-OC43 and HCoV-229E. The study's findings and limits: It was observed that, in convalescent patients, a median about 83% of reactive clones arose only post-vaccination.

CDR3 length equals 14 residues. V gave up 2 bases and J gave up 5 bases; unmatched junction bases: 5. Looked up from germline, CDR1 is GTSNPN and CDR2 is SVGIG (reference sequence). Cultured CD4+ T-cell DNA underwent Oncomine TCR Beta short-read sequencing. TCRdb re-called the PCR reads with MiXCR, one entry per CDR3 protein. The repertoire holds under 4,500 distinct CDR3 sequences, with about 20% as singletons. Sequenced: CD4+ T cells from blood, cultured in vitro. This receptor was taken from a human donor who had recovered from COVID-19. The rearrangement links TRBV30 to TRBJ2-7, with TRBD1 matching over 11 bases. In nucleotides, the CDR3 is TGTGCCTGGAGTATTGGACAGGGGGCGGACGAGCAGTACTTC. Protein: CAWSIGQGADEQYF.